This TCR beta chain was identified in a study of T cells in Graves' hyperthyroidism and ophthalmopathy (dated by TCRdb to between 2019 and 2020). Background on the whole study: Peripheral blood was collected at initial diagnosis, before any treatment. To identify TCR V-J signatures that set the groups apart, the researchers used a discovery cohort of about a hundred patients, made up of under 50 with Graves' ophthalmopathy and about 59 with stable Graves' hyperthyroidism. An independent validation cohort of under 20 hyperthyroidism patients and 17 patients who later progressed to ophthalmopathy tested prospective prediction of ophthalmopathy. The roughly 100 discovery patients were randomly divided into training and test sets at a 7:3 ratio. In about 6 Graves' hyperthyroidism patients, the study also compared T-cell repertoires from thyroid tissue with T-cell repertoires from blood. Once sampling was done, hyperthyroidism patients were given methimazole at a starting dose of 30 mg daily, whereas ophthalmopathy patients were given high-dose intravenous methylprednisolone. According to the paper, TCR Vbeta CDR3 sequencing was carried out on about 140 peripheral blood samples, which came from more than 40 ophthalmopathy, under 80 hyperthyroidism and some 17 progressor patients.

Stable Graves' hyperthyroidism was defined as no progression to ophthalmopathy during 18 months of follow-up. The hyperthyroidism patients were between 18 and 65 years old and newly diagnosed, with a disease duration of less than 2 months. The study excluded patients with uncontrolled infections, other autoimmune diseases, pregnancy or lactation. Diagnoses relied on clinical symptoms, serum thyroxine and TRAb, thyroid ultrasound and orbital computed tomography. Ficoll-Paque density gradient centrifugation was used to isolate PBMCs from 8.5 to 10 ml of fresh peripheral blood. Trizol reagent was used to extract total RNA, and RNA quality was then checked on an Agilent 2100 Bioanalyzer. The TCR beta CDR3 regions were amplified from RNA transcripts. The TCR CDR3 was subjected to a first round of RT-PCR using the HTBI primer set and the Qiagen OneStep RT-PCR kit. A second multiplex PCR round built the libraries, followed by size selection and purification. Paired-end sequencing of the libraries was performed with 100 bp reads on an Illumina HiSeq2000. Turning to the authors' computational methods: Raw data were processed with SOAPnuke, discarding reads with adapters, uncalled bases, mean Phred below 15, or no exact constant-primer or identifier match. COPE v1.2.5 was used to merge high-quality paired reads, and clonotypes were defined as unique nucleotide sequences. Clonotypes were aligned to IMGT TRBV, TRBD and TRBJ reference segments using MiTCR v1.1. Only V-J combinations with frequency above 0.0001, covering 99.2% of repertoires, were analysed. The TCS score was defined as F50 (clonal expansion) divided by E x V (chaos), with BLOSUM62-based TCRdist calculated between CDR3 peptides within each V-J. Welch's t-statistics and random forest reduced 450 to 600 V-J features to roughly 13, which were used in a naive Bayes classifier (R e1071). TCRdb's own reprocessing of the public reads used fastp at Q25 and MiXCR and kept productive beta chains. Rows with one shared CDR3 protein collapse into an entry with the most common genes and DNA. None of the V and J calls come from the authors' own analysis; TCRdb made them. This sample is represented by about 360,000 distinct CDR3 sequences; less than 15% of them were singletons. The top ten clonotypes cover around a tenth of the sample.

The CDR3 covers 15 residues, taking in both the cysteine and the phenylalanine. The retained sequence is limited to the CDR3, 45 bases, with the frame set at the first base. V and J are truncated by 1 base and 9 bases respectively, leaving an intervening sequence of 16 bases. CDR1 and CDR2 are drawn from the germline V gene: SGHNT, YENEEA. Overall study results and their limits: Most expanded thyroid clonotypes (frequency above 0.001) were also detected in blood, a finding suggesting that blood repertoires may reflect thyroid immune responses. During validation, the model predicted progression to ophthalmopathy a median of roughly 7.1 months ahead of onset, with around 71% sensitivity and more than 72% specificity. In cross-validation, a model built on a 13 V-J signature told ophthalmopathy apart from stable hyperthyroidism with 85% to 90% sensitivity and roughly 83% specificity, and in testing the same model reached 80%/75%. Sample size was not statistically predetermined, and blinding of investigators to group allocation was not performed.

Many counts were recorded for this clonotype. Its recognized antigen is unknown. Base qualities are not recorded, but no much larger clone differs from it by a single base. The sequence links TRBV11-3 to TRBJ2-1; the D region may be TRBD1 or TRBD2, each matching 6 bases equally. Sequencing was carried out using blood. The receptor comes from a woman aged 18-29 years with Graves' hyperthyroidism. CDR3 reads: CASSLGGDTGSEQFF. In nucleotide form, the sequence is TGTGCCAGCAGCTTAGGCGGGGACACCGGGAGTGAGCAGTTCTTC. The reference TRBV11-3 and TRBJ2-1 proteins fill in what lies around the CDR3, so the full variable domain reads EAGVVQSPRYKIIEKKQPVAFWCNPISGHNTLYWYLQNLGQGPELLIRYENEEAVDDSQLPKDRFSAERLKGVDSTLKIQPAELGDSAVYLCASSLGGDTGSEQFFGPGTRLTVL.